Each of the 15 T cell receptor beta chains below was sequenced from the same sample in a study of blood T cell repertoires in COVID-19. Here immunoSEQ multiplex PCR was the method, and the copy in TCRdb shows in-frame clones only, minus some. The sample has over 40,000 clones, 90% seen once. The specimen was peripheral blood. All receptors derive from a man between 65 and 79 years old with acute or convalescent COVID-19.

The V and J genes are TRBV19 and TRBJ1-6; weak D call: TRBD1 (6 bases). Between the trimmed V and J ends, which lost 1 base and 7 bases, there was a span of 14 bases. The CDR3 runs 16 residues. Germline V lookup: CDR1 LNHDA, CDR2 SQIVND (reference sequence). CDR3 in DNA: TGTGCCAGTAGTATAGGCGGGGGCCGGTGGAATTCACCCCTCCACTTT. Amino acid sequence: CASSIGGGRWNSPLHF.

The rearrangement joins TRBV5-6 to TRBJ2-1; D perhaps matches TRBD1 (5 bases). Between the trimmed V and J ends, which lost 0 bases and 6 bases, there was a span of 13 bases. Germline loops: CDR1 SGHDT, CDR2 YYEEEE. This CDR3 spans 15 amino acids. The CDR3 sequence is CASSLGAGLGNEQFF. DNA of the CDR3: TGTGCCAGCAGCTTGGGGGCAGGGTTAGGCAATGAGCAGTTCTTC. Drawing the rest from reference TRBV5-6 and TRBJ2-1, the complete variable domain is DAGVTQSPTHLIKTRGQQVTLRCSPKSGHDTVSWYQQALGQGPQFIFQYYEEEERQRGNFPDRFSGHQFPNYSSELNVNALLLGDSALYLCASSLGAGLGNEQFFGPGTRLTVL.

The chain combines TRBV11-2 with TRBJ2-5; D ambiguous. Germline lookup yields CDR1 SGHAT and CDR2 FQNNGV. The CDR3 totals 14 residues. V lost 2 bases to trimming and J lost 1 base, with 8 bases between them. CDR3: CASSLNLLQETQYF. In DNA form, the CDR3 reads TGTGCCAGCAGCTTAAATTTACTCCAAGAGACCCAGTACTTC.

V gene TRBV7-3 combines with J gene TRBJ2-5; unclear D gene. Germline V gene sequence: CDR1 SGHTA, CDR2 FQGTGA. The ends were cut back, 5 bases at V and 4 bases at J, with 11 bases in the middle. The CDR3 covers 13 residues. As DNA, the CDR3 is TGTGCCAGCAGCACGGAGAGGAGAGAGACCCAGTACTTC. Protein product: CASSTERRETQYF.

This chain uses TRBV4-3 with TRBJ2-7, with 14 positions matching TRBD2. This CDR3 contains 19 residues. V trimming: 3 bases; J trimming: 3 bases; junction bases outside the gene matches: 13. From germline, CDR1 is LGHNA and CDR2 YSLEER. The CDR3 region has the DNA TGCGCCAGCAGCCAGGGCCGGACTAGCGGGGGGAGGGATGGCTACGAGCAGTACTTC. Its protein is CASSQGRTSGGRDGYEQYF.

The chain carries TRBV5-1 and TRBJ1-1; D might be TRBD1 (6 bases). The CDR3 sequence is 15 residues long. Trimming pared 7 bases from V and 0 bases from J, leaving 16 bases between. Germline V gives CDR1 SGHRS, CDR2 YFSETQ. In nucleotides, the CDR3 is TGCGCCAGCCGGACAGACCGAAAGATGAACACTGAAGCTTTCTTT. Its translation: CASRTDRKMNTEAFF.

The count of this clone is one. The chain uses TRBV6-5 and TRBJ2-7; 9 bases agree with TRBD2. V lost 5 bases and J lost 12; bases outside the gene matches: 17. This CDR3 spans 15 amino acids. The germline CDR1 and CDR2 sequences are MNHEY and SVGAGI. The CDR3 protein is CASSPAGGRGLHPYF. CDR3 in DNA: TGTGCCAGCAGTCCGGCGGGGGGGCGGGGGTTACACCCGTACTTC.

This clone was seen only a few times. This sequence joins TRBV6-1 and TRBJ1-4; no definite D call. Trimming removed 1 base from V and 0 bases from J, with 15 bases in between. This CDR3 is 18 amino acids long. From germline, CDR1 is MNHNS and CDR2 SASEGT. The CDR3 DNA is TGTGCCAGCAGTGAAGGGCGGGCACTCGTAACAACTAATGAAAAACTGTTTTTT. This sequence encodes CASSEGRALVTTNEKLFF.

J is TRBJ2-2 and V is TRBV6-5; 8 bases fit TRBD1. Germline CDR1 and CDR2: MNHEY and SVGAGI. The CDR3 loop spans 15 amino acids. Trimming at V came to 2 bases and at J to 5 bases, leaving 4 bases not matched to a gene. The chain's CDR3 is CASSYRTGNTGELFF. The CDR3 DNA is TGTGCCAGCAGTTACAGGACAGGGAATACCGGGGAGCTGTTTTTT.

The chain couples TRBV5-4 to TRBJ1-2; TRBD1 might be the D (5 bases). With 0 bases removed from V and 3 bases from J, the gap between germline ends came to 6 bases. Germline values: CDR1 SGHNT, CDR2 YYREEE (reference sequence). This CDR3 contains 13 residues. CDR3 amino acids: CASSLEQDYGYTF. CDR3 nucleotides: TGTGCCAGCAGCTTGGAACAGGACTATGGCTACACCTTC.

The gene calls are TRBV19 and TRBJ1-5; D unclear. Per the germline V gene, CDR1 is LNHDA and CDR2 is SQIVND (reference sequence). V was cut by 3 bases and J by 6 bases, with 3 bases left in between. CDR3 length equals 11 residues. CDR3: CASSIGQPQHF. DNA for the CDR3: TGTGCCAGTAGTATCGGTCAGCCCCAGCATTTT.

The CDR3 region is CASSPPTGTEAFF. In DNA form, the CDR3 reads TGTGCCAGCAGTCCCCCGACAGGGACTGAAGCTTTCTTT. This chain joins TRBV6-5 and TRBJ1-1; 7 bases are a match to TRBD1. The trim removed 5 bases at V and 5 bases at J, leaving 5 bases unmatched. Per the germline V gene, CDR1 is MNHEY and CDR2 is SVGAGI. The CDR3 has 13 residues.

The chain uses TRBV13 and TRBJ2-7; 11 positions agree with TRBD2. Per the germline V gene, CDR1 is PRHDT and CDR2 is FYEKMQ (reference sequence). The CDR3 length is 17 residues. J gave up 3 bases and V 4 bases, and 11 bases lay outside the gene matches. The chain's CDR3 is CASSSLRLAGGSYEQYF. CDR3 in DNA: TGTGCCAGCAGCTCCCTAAGGCTAGCGGGGGGCAGCTACGAGCAGTACTTC.

The chain recombines TRBV5-5 with TRBJ1-2, with 7 bases matching TRBD1. J was trimmed by 4 bases and V by 3 bases; bases with no gene match: 3. The CDR3 runs 13 residues. Germline V gene sequence: CDR1 SGHKS, CDR2 YYEKEE (reference sequence). The CDR3 nucleotides are TGTGCCAGCAGCTGGACAGGTACCTATGGCTACACCTTC. It specifies CASSWTGTYGYTF.

The genes are TRBV2 and TRBJ1-2; 7 bases map to TRBD1. With V trimmed by 4 bases and J by 4 bases, 3 bases remained unmatched. The CDR3 totals 13 residues. CDR1 and CDR2 from the germline V gene are SNHLY and FYNNEI. The CDR3 nucleotides are TGTGCCAGCAGTGTTTCAGGGGGCTATGGCTACACCTTC. The encoded protein is CASSVSGGYGYTF.